Listed here is a single TCR beta chain. Its specificity is not known. It was with 60 Vbeta and 13 Jbeta primers that the PCR ran. Assay used: immunoSEQ multiplex PCR; TCRdb lists only in-frame clones, some missing. The specimen's table records some 70,000 clones. The data stem from a study of cytomegalovirus exposure and HLA in healthy donors. Study-level points and caveats: In presence/absence analyses, roughly uniform sequencing depth across donors was assumed.

This CDR3 is built from 14 residues. From germline, CDR1 is KGHSH and CDR2 LQKENI. Trimming removed 0 bases from V and 14 bases from J; junction bases left unmatched: 9. The chain recombines TRBV18 with TRBJ1-4, with TRBD1 matching over 7 bases. The clonotype comes from a female donor in good health and CMV-seropositive. Sequenced material: PBMCs. CDR3 protein: CASSPPQGGLRLFF. CDR3 in DNA: TGTGCCAGCTCACCACCGCAGGGGGGTTTAAGGCTGTTTTTT.